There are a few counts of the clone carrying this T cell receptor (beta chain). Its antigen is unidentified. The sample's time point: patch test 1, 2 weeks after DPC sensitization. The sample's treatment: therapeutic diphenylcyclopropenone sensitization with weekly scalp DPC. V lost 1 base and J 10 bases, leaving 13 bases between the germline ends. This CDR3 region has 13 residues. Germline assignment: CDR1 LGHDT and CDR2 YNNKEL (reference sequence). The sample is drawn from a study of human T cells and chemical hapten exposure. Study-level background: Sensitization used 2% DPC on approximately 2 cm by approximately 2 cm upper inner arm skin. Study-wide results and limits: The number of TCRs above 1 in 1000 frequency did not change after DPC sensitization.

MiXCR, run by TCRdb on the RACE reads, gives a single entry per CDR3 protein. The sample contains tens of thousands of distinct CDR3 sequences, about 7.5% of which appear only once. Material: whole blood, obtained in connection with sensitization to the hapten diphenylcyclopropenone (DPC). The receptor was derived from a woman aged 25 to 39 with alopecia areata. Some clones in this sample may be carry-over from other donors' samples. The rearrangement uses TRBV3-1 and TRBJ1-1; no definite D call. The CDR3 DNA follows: TGTGCCAGCAGCCAAGCCAAGGGAATGTTAGCTTTCTTT. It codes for CASSQAKGMLAFF. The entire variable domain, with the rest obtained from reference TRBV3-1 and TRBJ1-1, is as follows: DTAVSQTPKYLVTQMGNDKSIKCEQNLGHDTMYWYKQDSKKFLKIMFSYNNKELIINETVPNRFSPKSPDKAHLNLHINSLELGDSAVYFCASSQAKGMLAFFGQGTRLTVV.